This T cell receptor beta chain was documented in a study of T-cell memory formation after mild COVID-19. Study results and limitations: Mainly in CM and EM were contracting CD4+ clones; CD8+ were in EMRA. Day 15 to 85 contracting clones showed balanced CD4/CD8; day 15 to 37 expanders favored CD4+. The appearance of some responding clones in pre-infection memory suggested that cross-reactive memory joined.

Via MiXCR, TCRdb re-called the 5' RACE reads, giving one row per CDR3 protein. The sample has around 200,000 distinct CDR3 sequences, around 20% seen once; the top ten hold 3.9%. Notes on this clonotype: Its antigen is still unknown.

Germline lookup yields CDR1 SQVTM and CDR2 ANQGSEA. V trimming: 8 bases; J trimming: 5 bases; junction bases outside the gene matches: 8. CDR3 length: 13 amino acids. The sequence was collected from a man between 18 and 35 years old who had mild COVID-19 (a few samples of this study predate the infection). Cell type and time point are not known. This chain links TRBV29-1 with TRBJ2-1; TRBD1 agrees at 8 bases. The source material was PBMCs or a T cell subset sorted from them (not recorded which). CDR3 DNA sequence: TGCAGCACCGGACAGGGAGCCAACAATGAGCAGTTCTTC. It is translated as CSTGQGANNEQFF.